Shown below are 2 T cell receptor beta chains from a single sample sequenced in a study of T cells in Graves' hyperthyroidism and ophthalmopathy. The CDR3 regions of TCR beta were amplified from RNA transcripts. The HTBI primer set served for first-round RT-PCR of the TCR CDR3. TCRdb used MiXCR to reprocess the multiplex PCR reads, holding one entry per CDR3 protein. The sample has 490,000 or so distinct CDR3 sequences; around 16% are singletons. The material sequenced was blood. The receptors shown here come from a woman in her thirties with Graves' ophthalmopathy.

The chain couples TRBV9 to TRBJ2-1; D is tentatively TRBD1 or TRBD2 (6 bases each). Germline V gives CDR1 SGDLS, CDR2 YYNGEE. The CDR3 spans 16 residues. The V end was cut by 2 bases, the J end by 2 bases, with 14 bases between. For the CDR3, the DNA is TGTGCCAGCAGCGTGGGGGGCGGCATCACCTACAATGAGCAGTTCTTC. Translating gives CASSVGGGITYNEQFF.

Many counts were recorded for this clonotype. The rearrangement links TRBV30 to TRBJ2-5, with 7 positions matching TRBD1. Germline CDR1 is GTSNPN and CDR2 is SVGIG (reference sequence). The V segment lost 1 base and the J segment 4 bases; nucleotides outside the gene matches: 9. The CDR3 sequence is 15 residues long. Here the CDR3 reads CAWSGGQPWGETQYF. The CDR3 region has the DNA TGTGCCTGGAGTGGGGGACAGCCTTGGGGAGAGACCCAGTACTTC.